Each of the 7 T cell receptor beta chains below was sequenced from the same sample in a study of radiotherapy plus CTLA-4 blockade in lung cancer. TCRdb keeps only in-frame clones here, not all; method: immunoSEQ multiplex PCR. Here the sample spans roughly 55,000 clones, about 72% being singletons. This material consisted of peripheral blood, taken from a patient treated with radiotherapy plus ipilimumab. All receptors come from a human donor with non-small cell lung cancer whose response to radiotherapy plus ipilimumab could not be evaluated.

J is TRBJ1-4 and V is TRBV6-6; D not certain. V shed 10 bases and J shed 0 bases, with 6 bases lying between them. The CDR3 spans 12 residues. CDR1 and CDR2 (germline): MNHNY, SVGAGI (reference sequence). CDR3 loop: CAIGATNEKLFF. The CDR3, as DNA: TGTGCCATCGGGGCAACTAATGAAAAACTGTTTTTT.

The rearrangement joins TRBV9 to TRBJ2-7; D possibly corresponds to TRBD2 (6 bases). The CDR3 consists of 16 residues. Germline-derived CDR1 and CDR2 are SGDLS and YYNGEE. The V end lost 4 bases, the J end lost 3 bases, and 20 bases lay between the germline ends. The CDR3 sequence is CASSFEGGTKVYEQYF. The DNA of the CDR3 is TGTGCCAGCAGCTTCGAGGGAGGCACCAAAGTCTACGAGCAGTACTTC.

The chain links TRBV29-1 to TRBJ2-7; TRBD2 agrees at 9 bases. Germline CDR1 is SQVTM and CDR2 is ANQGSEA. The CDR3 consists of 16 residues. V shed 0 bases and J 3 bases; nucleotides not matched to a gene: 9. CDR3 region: CSVEDWGAGGIYEQYF. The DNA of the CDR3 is TGCAGCGTTGAAGATTGGGGAGCGGGAGGTATCTACGAGCAGTACTTC.

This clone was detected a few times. The CDR3 is CAWSVRLGTSVSYEQYF. Written as DNA, the CDR3 is TGTGCCTGGAGTGTACGATTGGGGACTAGCGTCTCCTACGAGCAGTACTTC. The gene calls are TRBV30 and TRBJ2-7; the match to TRBD2 covers 10 bases. Trimming cost V 0 bases and J 0 bases; bases outside gene matches: 8. This CDR3 contains 17 residues. Germline assignment: CDR1 GTSNPN and CDR2 SVGIG (reference sequence).

The chain's CDR3 is CASRPTSGSYEQYF. For the CDR3, the DNA is TGTGCCAGCAGACCGACTAGCGGGAGCTACGAGCAGTACTTC. The chain joins TRBV27 to TRBJ2-7; 12 nucleotides align to TRBD2. Germline loops: CDR1 MNHEY, CDR2 SMNVEV (reference sequence). V dropped 6 bases and J dropped 3; count of bases not matched to a gene: 3. The CDR3 length is 14 residues.

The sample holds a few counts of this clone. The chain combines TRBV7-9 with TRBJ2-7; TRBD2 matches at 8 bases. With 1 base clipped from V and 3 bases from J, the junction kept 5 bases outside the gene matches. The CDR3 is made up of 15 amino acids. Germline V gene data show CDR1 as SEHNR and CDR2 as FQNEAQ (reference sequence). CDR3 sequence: CASSLGAGDGYEQYF. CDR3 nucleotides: TGTGCCAGCAGCTTAGGAGCGGGAGATGGCTACGAGCAGTACTTC.

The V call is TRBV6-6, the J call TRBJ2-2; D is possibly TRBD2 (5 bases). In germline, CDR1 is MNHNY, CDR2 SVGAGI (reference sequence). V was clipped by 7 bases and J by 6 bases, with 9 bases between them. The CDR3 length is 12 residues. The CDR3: CASIVDSGELFF. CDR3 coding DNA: TGTGCCAGCATCGTGGACTCCGGGGAGCTGTTTTTT.